The T cell receptor beta chain described here comes from a study of cytomegalovirus exposure and HLA in healthy donors. Study in general: Within an early data release were about 85 million unique TCRs drawn from HLA-typed donors. Study-wide points: A later analysis reported that several of the most significant clusters appeared to be linked to common viral pathogens, among them Epstein-Barr virus. It was reported that TCR beta sequences correctly inferred the HLA-A and HLA-B alleles for most subjects. The study designated 164 TCR beta chains cytomegalovirus-associated.

Vbeta (60) and Jbeta (13) primers were used in the PCR. Data came from immunoSEQ multiplex PCR; TCRdb stores just in-frame clones and leaves some out. The sample includes about 190,000 clones, 75% to 90% of them seen just once. This clone was seen just once. What it binds is unknown. This TCR was sampled from a man in his forties or fifties in good health and CMV-seropositive. Sequenced material: PBMCs.

The CDR3 sequence is CASRKDNGRSYEQYF. CDR3 coding DNA: TGCGCCAGCAGAAAAGACAATGGAAGGTCCTACGAGCAGTACTTC. The V call is TRBV5-1, the J call TRBJ2-7; unclear D gene. Trimming shortened V by 5 bases and J by 1 base, and 16 bases separated the two germline ends. Germline CDR1 is SGHRS and CDR2 is YFSETQ. This CDR3 comprises 15 residues. Drawing the rest from reference TRBV5-1 and TRBJ2-7, the complete variable domain is KAGVTQTPRYLIKTRGQQVTLSCSPISGHRSVSWYQQTPGQGLQFLFEYFSETQRNKGNFPGRFSGRQFSNSRSEMNVSTLELGDSALYLCASRKDNGRSYEQYFGPGTRLTVT.